These 7 T cell receptor beta chains were sequenced from one sample in a study of T cell clonality in common variable immunodeficiency. The protocol was immunoSEQ multiplex PCR, while the TCRdb copy is restricted to in-frame clones and leaves out a portion. Reported are 30,000 or so clones, none seen only once; the ten largest carry 3.8%. What was sequenced was peripheral blood mononuclear cells. These receptors all come from a person between 18 and 70 years old in good health.

This clone occurred many times. The CDR3 extends 3 residues past the end of the read, so its final part is completed from the germline J gene. This sequence joins TRBV20-1 and TRBJ2-1; 10 bases line up with TRBD2. This CDR3 is 17 amino acids long. CDR1 and CDR2 from the germline V gene are DFQATT and SNEGSKA (reference sequence). V lost 1 base and J lost 0; bases outside the gene matches: 6. Partial CDR3 DNA: TGCAGTGCTAGAGTAGCGGGAGGTTTAAGCTCCTACAATGAG. Translation: CSARVAGGLSSYNE. The full-length CDR3 reads as CSARVAGGLSSYNEQFF.

At least ten counts were recorded for this clone. Coverage ceases 3 residues before the CDR3 finishes, and the germline J gene fills in the end. The genes are TRBV5-6 and TRBJ2-3; 7 bases match TRBD2. After removal of 2 bases from V and 6 bases from J, the junction contained 6 bases not matched to a gene. Germline CDR1 reads SGHDT; CDR2 reads YYEEEE. The CDR3 is made up of 14 amino acids. CDR3 protein: CASSFGTISDTQYF. CDR3 DNA (partial): TGTGCCAGCAGCTTCGGGACTATATCCGATACG. The variable domain in full, with the rest retrieved from reference TRBV5-6 and TRBJ2-3, is DAGVTQSPTHLIKTRGQQVTLRCSPKSGHDTVSWYQQALGQGPQFIFQYYEEEERQRGNFPDRFSGHQFPNYSSELNVNALLLGDSALYLCASSFGTISDTQYFGPGTRLTVL.

This clone was observed many times. Sequencing ends 3 residues short of the CDR3 end; the germline J gene provides the rest. The rearrangement links TRBV5-1 to TRBJ1-4; a possible D gene is TRBD1 (6 bases). CDR1 is SGHRS and CDR2 is YFSETQ in the germline V gene. CDR3 size: 14 residues. The sequenced part of the CDR3 DNA is TGCGCCAGCAGCTTGGACAGGGAGAATTCACCA. Its translation is CASSLDRENSP. The full CDR3 sequence reads CASSLDRENSPLFF.

Many counts were recorded for this clone. The read terminates 3 residues before the CDR3 end, so the remaining end is supplied by the germline J gene. This sample also contains other DNA sequences that code for the same CDR3. The chain links TRBV18 to TRBJ1-2; TRBD1 is a possible D gene (5 bases). With 4 bases removed from V and 3 bases from J, the gap between germline ends came to 12 bases. The CDR3 loop spans 14 amino acids. The V gene's germline CDR1 is KGHSH and CDR2 LQKENI. The CDR3 sequence: CASSLGQGDYGYTF. Partial CDR3 DNA: TGTGCCAGCTCACTCGGACAAGGAGACTATGGC.

This clone was recorded at least ten times. Read data end 3 residues before the CDR3 end; the end is taken from the germline J gene. This chain links TRBV2 with TRBJ2-5, with TRBD1 as a possible D gene (5 bases). V lost 2 bases to trimming and J lost 3 bases, with 10 bases between them. Germline assignment: CDR1 SNHLY and CDR2 FYNNEI. The CDR3 has 14 residues. The CDR3 DNA, read in part, is TGTGCCAGCAGTGAACTGAGCAGGGAAGAGACC. Residues: CASSELSREET. The entire CDR3 is CASSELSREETQYF.

This clone appeared many times. The read comes to an end 3 residues before the CDR3 does, leaving the germline J gene to fill in the end. The rearrangement uses TRBV12-3 or TRBV12-4 and TRBJ2-2, with a tentative D call TRBD1 (6 bases). The CDR3 runs to 14 residues. This CDR3 reads CASSLTRDNEKLFF. The DNA read from the CDR3 is TGTGCCAGCAGTTTAACCAGGGACAATGAAAAG.

This clone was detected many times. The sequence runs out 3 residues before the end of the CDR3; the remainder is reconstructed from the germline J gene. This sequence joins TRBV29-1 and TRBJ2-2; 8 bases match TRBD1. The CDR3 is 13 residues long. Germline V gene data show CDR1 as SQVTM and CDR2 as ANQGSEA. This CDR3 reads CSVDSGGGEKLFF. CDR3 bases read: TGCAGCGTTGATTCAGGGGGCGGTGAAAAG.